The entry below describes one T cell receptor (beta chain). This sample was taken from a study of blood T cell repertoires in COVID-19. Assay: immunoSEQ multiplex PCR; the TCRdb copy retains only in-frame clones and omits some. The table shows roughly 84,000 clones, with approximately 71% occurring only once. The CDR3 totals 15 residues. Germline V gene lookup returns CDR1 PRHDT and CDR2 FYEKMQ (reference sequence). V lost 2 bases, J lost 0 bases, and 2 bases stayed unmatched. This clonotype was obtained from a woman in her fifties or sixties with acute or convalescent COVID-19. Sequencing was done on a sample of peripheral blood. The chain recombines TRBV13 with TRBJ1-2; 8 bases are a match to TRBD1. CDR3 protein: CASSLQGAANYGYTF. CDR3 in DNA: TGTGCCAGCAGCTTACAGGGGGCAGCTAACTATGGCTACACCTTC.